The 26 T cell receptor beta chains given below trace back to one sample, sequenced in a study of early T cells in non-severe SARS-CoV-2 infection. TCRdb fed the 5' RACE reads into MiXCR, producing one record per CDR3 protein. The sample records about 82,000 distinct CDR3 sequences, approximately 13% being singletons. The sequenced material came from whole blood. These receptors were collected from an adult who was a healthcare worker with PCR-confirmed SARS-CoV-2 infection or an uninfected control (not recorded which).

In this sample, this clonotype turned up a few times. The chain is built from TRBV20-1 and TRBJ2-2; 11 nucleotides match TRBD2. CDR3 length: 15 amino acids. V dropped 3 bases and J dropped 6; count of bases not matched to a gene: 6. CDR1 is DFQATT, CDR2 SNEGSKA, per germline (reference sequence). This CDR3 reads CSARPSGRMAGELFF. The CDR3 DNA sequence: TGCAGTGCTAGGCCTAGCGGGAGGATGGCCGGGGAGCTGTTTTTT.

Ten or more counts support this clonotype. The V and J genes are TRBV6-5 and TRBJ1-3, with a possible D match to TRBD1 (5 bases). The CDR3 extends over 16 amino acids. CDR1 and CDR2 (germline): MNHEY, SVGAGI. Trimming stripped 0 bases from V and 0 bases from J, with 9 bases between. CDR3 region: CASSYSSQGSGNTIYF. CDR3 in DNA: TGTGCCAGCAGTTACTCGAGCCAGGGCTCTGGAAACACCATATATTTT.

This clonotype was seen a few times. The genes are TRBV2 and TRBJ2-7; D is possibly TRBD2 (6 bases). The germline V gene has CDR1 SNHLY and CDR2 FYNNEI. CDR3 size: 14 residues. V gave up 6 bases and J gave up 3 bases, with 15 bases separating them. The CDR3 reads CASSAPEGIYEQYF. The CDR3 DNA sequence: TGTGCCAGCAGCGCCCCGGAGGGTATCTACGAGCAGTACTTC.

This clonotype was seen just once. One base away lies a much larger clone, so this may be a sequencing read error. The V and J genes are TRBV7-6 and TRBJ1-4; D unclear. CDR1 is SGHVS, CDR2 FNYEAQ, per germline. The V gene lost 0 bases and the J gene lost 4 bases, with 12 bases spanning the gap. The CDR3 is made up of 16 amino acids. DNA of the CDR3: TGTGCCAGCAGCTTAGCGTCGGGCAGTTTTAATGAAAAACTGTTTTTT. The encoded protein is CASSLASGSFNEKLFF.

The gene calls are TRBV12-3 or TRBV12-4 and TRBJ1-5; TRBD1 is a possible D gene (5 bases). The CDR3 runs 16 residues. V shed 6 bases and J shed 5 bases, with 20 bases lying between them. CDR3: CASSLGGAIGDQPQHF. CDR3 DNA: TGTGCCAGCAGCCTTGGCGGGGCTATCGGCGATCAGCCCCAGCATTTT.

There are a few counts of this clonotype. J is TRBJ2-2 and V is TRBV10-1, with 8 bases aligning to TRBD2. Trimming removed 4 bases from V and 6 bases from J; junction bases left unmatched: 7. Germline CDR1 and CDR2: WNHNN and SYGVQD (reference sequence). The CDR3 covers 15 residues. CDR3 in amino acids: CASSGTSPTAGELFF. The CDR3 DNA reads as TGCGCCAGCAGTGGGACTAGCCCAACGGCCGGGGAGCTGTTTTTT.

V usage is TRBV4-2 and J usage is TRBJ2-5, with 10 bases aligning to TRBD2. The length of the CDR3 is 16 residues. The ends lost 0 bases at V and 4 bases at J; junction bases unmatched: 5. The germline CDR1 and CDR2 sequences are LGHNA and YNFKEQ. CDR3 sequence reads: CASSQELQREGETQYF. In DNA form, the CDR3 reads TGTGCCAGCAGCCAAGAGCTCCAGCGGGAGGGAGAGACCCAGTACTTC.

The sample holds a few counts of this clonotype. This rearrangement joins TRBV4-1 to TRBJ2-1; possible D gene TRBD1, 6 bases. CDR3 length: 17 residues. Trimming shortened V by 3 bases and J by 1 base, and 16 bases separated the two germline ends. Looked up from germline, CDR1 is MGHRA and CDR2 is YSYEKL. In DNA form, the CDR3 reads TGCGCCAGCAGCCATGGCCCTCGGACAGTTTCCTACAATGAGCAGTTCTTC. Translated, it gives CASSHGPRTVSYNEQFF.

This chain uses TRBV11-2 with TRBJ2-2, with D unresolved. This CDR3 spans 18 amino acids. V was trimmed by 1 base and J by 1 base, leaving 16 bases between them. CDR1 and CDR2 (germline): SGHAT, FQNNGV. The CDR3 reads CASSLVPRAYMNTGELFF. In DNA, the CDR3 is TGTGCCAGCAGCTTAGTTCCCCGGGCCTACATGAACACCGGGGAGCTGTTTTTT. The whole variable domain, filled in from reference TRBV11-2 and TRBJ2-2, reads EAGVAQSPRYKIIEKRQSVAFWCNPISGHATLYWYQQILGQGPKLLIQFQNNGVVDDSQLPKDRFSAERLKGVDSTLKIQPAKLEDSAVYLCASSLVPRAYMNTGELFFGEGSRLTVL.

This clonotype came up a few times. The CDR3 DNA sequence: TGTGCCAGCAGTGAGACAGGGGCCTACGAGCAGTACTTC. Amino acids: CASSETGAYEQYF. The rearrangement links TRBV28 to TRBJ2-7; 8 bases match TRBD1. The V gene's germline CDR1 is MDHEN and CDR2 SYDVKM. This CDR3 comprises 13 residues. J gave up 2 bases and V 5 bases, and 2 bases lay outside the gene matches.

This clonotype was seen repeatedly, ten times or more. The chain carries TRBV3-1 and TRBJ2-1; 11 bases align to TRBD2. Germline trimming cut 6 bases from V and 5 bases from J; bases unmatched to any gene: 3. The CDR3 has 14 amino acids. CDR1 and CDR2 (germline): LGHDT, YNNKEL (reference sequence). Here the CDR3 DNA reads TGTGCCAGCAGTCGACTAGCGGGGCACAATGAGCAGTTCTTC. Its protein product is CASSRLAGHNEQFF.

In this sample, this clonotype turned up a few times. This chain uses TRBV15 with TRBJ2-1; D is possibly TRBD2 (5 bases). The CDR3 sequence is 13 residues long. Trimming cost V 8 bases and J 2 bases, with 10 bases left between them. Germline CDR1 reads LNHNV; CDR2 reads YYDKDF (reference sequence). CDR3 in amino acids: CATGEGAYNEQFF. CDR3 bases: TGTGCCACCGGAGAGGGAGCCTACAATGAGCAGTTCTTC.

This rearrangement joins TRBV27 to TRBJ2-5; a possible D gene is TRBD2 (5 bases). The ends were cut back, 3 bases at V and 4 bases at J, with 12 bases in the middle. Looked up from germline, CDR1 is MNHEY and CDR2 is SMNVEV (reference sequence). The CDR3 is made up of 14 amino acids. The CDR3 region has the DNA TGTGCCAGCAGTTTTATAGTTGGAGGAGAGACCCAGTACTTC. Translation: CASSFIVGGETQYF.

This clonotype was recorded at least ten times. J is TRBJ1-4 and V is TRBV11-2; D perhaps matches TRBD1 (5 bases). V lost 4 bases and J 3 bases, leaving 9 bases between the germline ends. The CDR3 loop spans 14 amino acids. Germline V gives CDR1 SGHAT, CDR2 FQNNGV. The CDR3 nucleotides read TGTGCCAGCAGCTGGGGCAGTTCTAATGAAAAACTGTTTTTT. The encoded protein is CASSWGSSNEKLFF. Looking up the rest from reference TRBV11-2 and TRBJ1-4 gives the full variable domain: EAGVAQSPRYKIIEKRQSVAFWCNPISGHATLYWYQQILGQGPKLLIQFQNNGVVDDSQLPKDRFSAERLKGVDSTLKIQPAKLEDSAVYLCASSWGSSNEKLFFGSGTQLSVL.

This clonotype showed up just a few times. The rearrangement links TRBV5-1 to TRBJ2-2, with D uncertain. Germline CDR1 reads SGHRS; CDR2 reads YFSETQ. The CDR3 contains 16 residues. V shed 1 base and J shed 6 bases, with 16 bases lying between them. CDR3 coding DNA: TGCGCCAGCAGCTTGACTGTAGCACTGTTGGCCGGGGAGCTGTTTTTT. This codes for CASSLTVALLAGELFF.

The V and J genes are TRBV11-2 and TRBJ1-4; D possibly corresponds to TRBD1 (5 bases). Germline-derived CDR1 and CDR2 are SGHAT and FQNNGV. Trimming pared 5 bases from V and 3 bases from J, leaving 19 bases between. The CDR3 spans 17 residues. The DNA for the CDR3 is TGTGCCAGCAGCGTAGGGCAACTGGGGACTTCTAATGAAAAACTGTTTTTT. This gives the protein CASSVGQLGTSNEKLFF.

This clonotype has more than one count but fewer than ten. CDR3 nucleotide sequence: TGTGCCAGTACCGCCCCCAGCAGCTACGAGCAGTACTTC. It yields the protein CASTAPSSYEQYF. The V gene is TRBV19, the J gene TRBJ2-7; no clear D. The CDR3 spans 13 residues. Trimming shortened V by 7 bases and J by 3 bases, and 13 bases separated the two germline ends. Per the germline V gene, CDR1 is LNHDA and CDR2 is SQIVND (reference sequence).

The chain uses TRBV24-1 and TRBJ1-1, with 8 bases matching TRBD1. The trim removed 4 bases at V and 8 bases at J, leaving 5 bases unmatched. CDR3 length equals 13 residues. In germline, CDR1 is KGHDR, CDR2 SFDVKD. As DNA, the CDR3 is TGTGCCACCAGTGACCCGACAGGGGAAGAAGCTTTCTTT. It translates to CATSDPTGEEAFF.

This sequence joins TRBV29-1 and TRBJ2-7; TRBD1 or TRBD2 may be the D gene (5 bases each). The V gene's germline CDR1 is SQVTM and CDR2 ANQGSEA. This CDR3 is built from 14 residues. The V and J ends lost 6 bases and 0 bases respectively, with 15 bases between them. The CDR3 coding sequence is TGCAGCGTGAGGGACGGCCGGAGCTCCTACGAGCAGTACTTC. This codes for CSVRDGRSSYEQYF.

The chain is built from TRBV7-9 and TRBJ1-1, with D uncertain. This CDR3 region has 13 residues. The germline CDR1 and CDR2 sequences are SEHNR and FQNEAQ (reference sequence). Trimming took 3 bases from V and 5 from J, leaving 10 bases between them. In DNA form, the CDR3 reads TGTGCCAGCAGCTTCCTTACTGGTACTGAAGCTTTCTTT. Protein: CASSFLTGTEAFF.

The CDR3 DNA reads TGCGCCAGCAGCCAAGCCGGGGAGCTGTTTTTT. Amino acid sequence: CASSQAGELFF. V usage is TRBV4-1 and J usage is TRBJ2-2; D gene unclear. V lost 1 base and J lost 6, with 0 bases in between. The CDR3 covers 11 residues. The germline V gene has CDR1 MGHRA and CDR2 YSYEKL.

This clonotype came up a few times. The chain combines TRBV28 with TRBJ2-7, with a tentative D call TRBD2 (5 bases). Germline assignment: CDR1 MDHEN and CDR2 SYDVKM. The ends were cut back, 10 bases at V and 2 bases at J, with 12 bases in the middle. The CDR3 runs 12 residues. CDR3 DNA: TGTGCCACCAAACGGGGTGCCTACGAGCAGTACTTC. Translation: CATKRGAYEQYF.

There are a few counts of this clonotype. The V gene is TRBV7-9, the J gene TRBJ2-1; no clear D. Germline V gives CDR1 SEHNR, CDR2 FQNEAQ (reference sequence). V lost 2 bases and J lost 4, with 6 bases in between. The CDR3 extends over 13 amino acids. CDR3 in DNA: TGTGCCAGCAGCTTAACAGTTTACAATGAGCAGTTCTTC. Translation gives CASSLTVYNEQFF.

This clonotype has a count of ten or more. CDR3 DNA sequence: TGTGCCAGCAGCCCGGGAGCTGAAGCTTTCTTT. Encoded protein: CASSPGAEAFF. V gene TRBV11-2 combines with J gene TRBJ1-1; D is undetermined. V was cut by 5 bases and J by 6 bases, with 7 bases left in between. CDR3 length equals 11 residues. Germline lookup yields CDR1 SGHAT and CDR2 FQNNGV.

The chain has TRBV10-1 and TRBJ2-3, with TRBD2 matching over 10 bases. Germline-derived CDR1 and CDR2 are WNHNN and SYGVQD (reference sequence). The J segment lost 1 base and the V segment lost 8 bases, leaving 12 bases of the junction unmatched. CDR3 length equals 17 residues. The CDR3, as DNA: TGCGCCAGCCCTAGCGGGAGCAGTACCTGGGGCACAGATACGCAGTATTTT. Amino acids: CASPSGSSTWGTDTQYF.

This clonotype was picked up many times. The chain is built from TRBV18 and TRBJ2-3; D is unresolved. Between the trimmed V and J ends, which lost 2 bases and 6 bases, there was a span of 6 bases. This CDR3 is built from 12 residues. Germline lookup yields CDR1 KGHSH and CDR2 LQKENI. CDR3 loop: CASSPSVDTQYF. The CDR3 nucleotides read TGTGCCAGCTCACCATCGGTGGATACGCAGTATTTT.